This T cell receptor beta chain was sequenced for a study of T cell responses to AZD1222 COVID-19 vaccine. Study-level findings and limits: Baseline serostatus was positive in only a handful of AZD1222 recipients.

Comment on this clone: Its antigen is still unknown.

Some clones are missing from TCRdb's copy, which holds only in-frame ones; the method was immunoSEQ multiplex PCR. Of approximately 100,000 clones in the sample, just over 90% are singletons; the top ten hold roughly 4.7%. V gave up 3 bases and J gave up 11 bases; unmatched junction bases: 9. The CDR3 totals 12 residues. Germline-derived CDR1 and CDR2 are GTSNPN and SVGIG (reference sequence). The J gene is TRBJ1-1, the V gene TRBV30; 7 bases line up with TRBD1. The sequence was obtained from an adult in good health. The sample was peripheral blood, taken on day 0 of AZD1222 vaccination. In nucleotides, the CDR3 is TGTGCCTGGAGCCCCCTGACAGGGAACGCTTTCTTT. Translating it yields CAWSPLTGNAFF.